The source of this T cell receptor beta chain is a study of Ad26.COV2.S vaccination and SARS-CoV-2 variants listed by TCRdb under 2021. Some background on the complete study: Donors in the vaccine arm were drawn from COV1001, a phase I-IIa trial of Ad26.COV2.S in healthy adults that was multicentre, randomized, double-blind and placebo-controlled. Ad26.COV2.S was administered intramuscularly at 5 x 10^10 or 1 x 10^11 viral particles, either as a single shot or as two shots given 56 days apart. Sequencing of the TCRbeta repertoire served to evaluate the specificity and breadth of SARS-CoV-2-reactive T cell receptors following Ad26.COV2.S vaccination. The TCR-sequenced set comprised about 32 samples: approximately 19 Ad26.COV2.S vaccine recipients, 5 placebo recipients and 8 SARS-CoV-2 convalescent individuals. Participants in the trial were split at random into five groups of five each, receiving low-dose or high-dose Ad26.COV2.S once or twice, or else placebo on both occasions. Throughout the experiments and outcome assessment, investigators stayed blinded to trial group allocation. The investigation overall reported the following: Comparing responses between vaccine doses or regimens was not something the study was powered to do. The authors noted that the TCR breadth and depth analyses may have underestimated total T cell responses. Vaccine and placebo recipients had comparable non-spike TCR breadth, which fits with the vaccine containing only spike. After vaccination, spike-specific CD8+ and CD4+ T cell responses were reported to show substantial breadth. Spike-specific TCR breadth was higher in Ad26.COV2.S recipients than in placebo recipients (P = 0.0014).

The immunoSEQ Assay was the method used to sequence TCRbeta CDR3 regions. After extraction, genomic DNA underwent amplification by bias-controlled multiplex PCR, followed by high-throughput sequencing. On the study's bioinformatics: Collapsing and filtering of sequences were performed to quantify the absolute abundance of each unique TCRbeta CDR3 region. T cell fraction was estimated by normalizing TCRbeta template counts to usable DNA, which was measured by amplifying reference genes present in all nucleated cells. Repertoire TCRs were annotated as SARS-CoV-2-specific when V gene, CDR3 amino acid sequence and J gene were exactly matched to a known reactive TCR set. The reference SARS-CoV-2 TCR set came from MIRA and was filtered for enrichment in COVID-19-positive ImmuneCODE repertoires, removing public or cross-reactive TCRs. Using the MIRA antigens, annotated TCRs were further analysed by specific ORF or by position within an ORF. Depth was the summed frequency of annotated unique rearrangements, while breadth was defined as annotated unique rearrangements over total unique productive rearrangements. Two-sided Wilcoxon rank-sum tests were applied when comparing TCR breadth between groups. TCRdb's version of the immuneACCESS table is confined to in-frame rearrangements and falls short of the full clone set. An unresolved V gene accounts for under half of the shortfall where checked; the remainder is of unknown origin. For V, J and clone size, that table is used; D and trimming come from the DNA. This sample gives approximately 420,000 clones in total; 88% of them show up just once. The top ten clonotypes cover 3.5% to 4% of the sample.

Interpreted using the paper, the treatment or condition label stands for: roughly 19 received Ad26.COV2.S at low or high dose, single or two shots; about 5 received placebo; per-sample allocation not given. Repertoires of vaccine and placebo recipients were sequenced from samples taken on day 63 after the first injection. In Cohort 1b, fewer than 30 adults aged 18-55 years were enrolled at a single site in Boston, USA, between 29 July and 7 August 2020. Ad26.COV2.S was a replication-incompetent adenovirus type 26 vector expressing a prefusion-stabilized SARS-CoV-2 spike protein from the original Wuhan strain. For this clone: Which antigen it targets is not known. No per-base quality is available; no much larger clone lies one base away.

The origin of this receptor is a person between 18 and 60 years old who received the Ad26.COV2.S COVID-19 vaccine or a placebo. Sequenced material: peripheral blood, taken in a trial of Ad26.COV2.S vaccine versus placebo.

The CDR3 protein is CASSDYGTLRNEQFF. DNA sequence: TGTGCCAGCAGTGACTACGGGACACTGAGGAATGAGCAGTTCTTC. In this chain, TRBV2 is recombined with TRBJ2-1; D gene: possibly TRBD1, on 6 matching bases. CDR3 length: 15 amino acids, cysteine to phenylalanine. Of the read, only the CDR3 DNA is kept; its 45 bases are in frame from base 1. V is shortened by 3 bases, J by 7 bases, and the region joining them spans 16 bases. Reading the germline V gene gives CDR1 SNHLY and CDR2 FYNNEI. Full variable domain (CDR3 extended with the reference TRBV2 and TRBJ2-1 proteins): EPEVTQTPSHQVTQMGQEVILRCVPISNHLYFYWYRQILGQKVEFLVSFYNNEISEKSEIFDDQFSVERPDGSNFTLKIRSTKLEDSAMYFCASSDYGTLRNEQFFGPGTRLTVL.